The present TCR beta chain was sequenced within a study of blood T cell repertoires in COVID-19. Study summary: Acute and convalescent COVID-19 samples came from the United States, Italy and Spain. T cells, B-cell-depleted T cells, or PBMCs provided the cDNA or gDNA that served as material.

As processed by the authors: Amplification from reference gene primers served as the basis for estimated nucleated cell counts. Assay used: immunoSEQ multiplex PCR; TCRdb lists only in-frame clones, some missing. D and trimming come from the DNA, and the V and J calls and clone size come from that table. The sample shows 150,000 to 200,000 clones, about four fifths of them seen only once. CDR3 length: 13 amino acids. It was during active infection that Seattle patients were enrolled and then longitudinally followed. The sample taken for sequencing was peripheral blood. The chain joins TRBV7-5 to TRBJ2-7; the DNA was not used to check the table's D call, TRBD1. TRBV7-5 is a listed pseudogene. This receptor was obtained from a woman at least 80 years old with COVID-19, enrolled during active disease. Written as DNA, the CDR3 is TGTGCCAGAAGCTCGGCAGGGTCCTACGAGCAGTACTTC. Translation: CARSSAGSYEQYF.